The T cell receptor (beta chain) described here comes from a study of CD8 T cells in ankylosing spondylitis. Whole-study results and caveats: Ankylosing spondylitis blood seemed to carry a telltale TCR beta motif made of seven or eight highly homologous variants. According to the report, clones linked to the disease were significantly enriched in matched synovial fluid samples taken from ankylosing spondylitis patients.

Germline assignment: CDR1 SNHLY and CDR2 FYNNEI. With 3 bases clipped from V and 8 bases from J, the junction kept 7 bases outside the gene matches. The CDR3 runs 15 residues. On this clonotype: Its target is not known.

Via MiXCR, TCRdb re-called the 5' RACE reads, giving one row per CDR3 protein. The sample has over 450,000 distinct CDR3 sequences, 9.5% to 15% seen once. The receptor was isolated from a male donor with ankylosing spondylitis. J is TRBJ2-1 and V is TRBV2; 10 bases line up with TRBD2. Sequenced material: blood, either unsorted or a sorted T cell fraction (not recorded which). For the CDR3, the DNA is TGTGCCAGCAGTGACGCTAGCGGGGGATACGATGAGCAGTTCTTC. Translated: CASSDASGGYDEQFF.